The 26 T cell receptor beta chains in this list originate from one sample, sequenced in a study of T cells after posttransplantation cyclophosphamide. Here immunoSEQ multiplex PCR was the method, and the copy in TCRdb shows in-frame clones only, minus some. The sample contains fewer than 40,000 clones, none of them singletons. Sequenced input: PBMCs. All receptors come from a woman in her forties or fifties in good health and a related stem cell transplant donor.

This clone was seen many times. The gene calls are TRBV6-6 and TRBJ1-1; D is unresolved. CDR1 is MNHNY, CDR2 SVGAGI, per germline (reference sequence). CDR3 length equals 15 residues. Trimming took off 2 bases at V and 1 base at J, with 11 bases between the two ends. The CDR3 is CASSYGPPENTEAFF. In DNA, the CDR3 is TGTGCCAGCAGTTACGGGCCACCAGAGAACACTGAAGCTTTCTTT.

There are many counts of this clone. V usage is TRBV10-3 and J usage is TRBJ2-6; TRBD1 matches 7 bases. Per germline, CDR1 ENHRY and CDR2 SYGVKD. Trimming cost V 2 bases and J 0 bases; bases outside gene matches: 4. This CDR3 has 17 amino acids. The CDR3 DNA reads TGTGCCATCAGTGAGCGTCCAGGGGGCTCTGGGGCCAACGTCCTGACTTTC. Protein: CAISERPGGSGANVLTF.

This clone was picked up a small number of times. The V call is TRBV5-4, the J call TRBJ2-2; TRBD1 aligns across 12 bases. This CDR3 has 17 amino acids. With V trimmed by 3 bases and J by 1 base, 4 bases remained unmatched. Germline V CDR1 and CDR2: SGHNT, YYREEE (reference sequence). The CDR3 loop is CASSWDRGRRNTGELFF. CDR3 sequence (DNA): TGTGCCAGCAGCTGGGACAGGGGGCGACGGAACACCGGGGAGCTGTTTTTT.

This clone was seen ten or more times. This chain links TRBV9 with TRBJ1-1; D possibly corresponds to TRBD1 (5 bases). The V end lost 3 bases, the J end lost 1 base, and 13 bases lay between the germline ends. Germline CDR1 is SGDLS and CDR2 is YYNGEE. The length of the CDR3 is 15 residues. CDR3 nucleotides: TGTGCCAGCAGCGAGGGCGGACACCCGAACACTGAAGCTTTCTTT. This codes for CASSEGGHPNTEAFF.

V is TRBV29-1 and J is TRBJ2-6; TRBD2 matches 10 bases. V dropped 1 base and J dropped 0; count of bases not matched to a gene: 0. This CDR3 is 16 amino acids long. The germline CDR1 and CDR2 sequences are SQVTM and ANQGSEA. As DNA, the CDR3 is TGCAGCGTTGAAGGGACTAGCGGCTCTGGGGCCAACGTCCTGACTTTC. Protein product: CSVEGTSGSGANVLTF.

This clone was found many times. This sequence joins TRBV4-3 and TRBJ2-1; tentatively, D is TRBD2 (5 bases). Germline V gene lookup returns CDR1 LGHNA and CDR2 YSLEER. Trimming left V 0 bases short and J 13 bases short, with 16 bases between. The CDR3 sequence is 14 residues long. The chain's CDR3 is CASSQDPAAEPQFF. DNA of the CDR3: TGCGCCAGCAGCCAAGATCCAGCGGCCGAACCCCAGTTCTTC.

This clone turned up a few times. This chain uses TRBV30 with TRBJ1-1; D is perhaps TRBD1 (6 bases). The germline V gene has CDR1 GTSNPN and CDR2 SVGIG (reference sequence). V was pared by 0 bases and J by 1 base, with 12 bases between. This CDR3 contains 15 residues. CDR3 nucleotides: TGTGCCTGGAGTGTAGTTAGGGGGTGGAACACTGAAGCTTTCTTT. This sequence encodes CAWSVVRGWNTEAFF. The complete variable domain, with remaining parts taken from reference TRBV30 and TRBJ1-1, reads SQTIHQWPATLVQPVGSPLSLECTVEGTSNPNLYWYRQAAGRGLQLLFYSVGIGQISSEVPQNLSASRPQDRQFILSSKKLLLSDSGFYLCAWSVVRGWNTEAFFGQGTRLTVV.

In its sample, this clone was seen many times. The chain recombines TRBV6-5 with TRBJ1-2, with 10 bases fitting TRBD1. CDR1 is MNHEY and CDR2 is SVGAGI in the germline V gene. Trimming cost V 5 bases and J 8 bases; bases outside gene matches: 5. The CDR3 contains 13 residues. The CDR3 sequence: CASSMGQGLGYTF. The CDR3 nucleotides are TGTGCCAGCAGTATGGGACAGGGGTTGGGCTACACCTTC.

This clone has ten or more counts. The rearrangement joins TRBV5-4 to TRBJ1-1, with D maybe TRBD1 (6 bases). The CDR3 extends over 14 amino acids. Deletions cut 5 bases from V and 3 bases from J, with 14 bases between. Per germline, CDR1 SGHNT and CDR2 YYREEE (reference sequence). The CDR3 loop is CASSFDRLDTEAFF. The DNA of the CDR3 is TGTGCCAGCAGTTTTGACAGGTTGGACACTGAAGCTTTCTTT. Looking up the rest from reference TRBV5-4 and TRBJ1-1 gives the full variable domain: ETGVTQSPTHLIKTRGQQVTLRCSSQSGHNTVSWYQQALGQGPQFIFQYYREEENGRGNFPPRFSGLQFPNYSSELNVNALELDDSALYLCASSFDRLDTEAFFGQGTRLTVV.

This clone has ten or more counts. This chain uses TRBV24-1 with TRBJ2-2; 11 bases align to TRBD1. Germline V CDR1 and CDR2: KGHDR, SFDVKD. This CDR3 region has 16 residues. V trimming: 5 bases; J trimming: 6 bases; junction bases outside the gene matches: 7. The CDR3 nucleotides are TGTGCCACCAGTGCCGGACAGGGGGCTAGGGCCGGGGAGCTGTTTTTT. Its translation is CATSAGQGARAGELFF.

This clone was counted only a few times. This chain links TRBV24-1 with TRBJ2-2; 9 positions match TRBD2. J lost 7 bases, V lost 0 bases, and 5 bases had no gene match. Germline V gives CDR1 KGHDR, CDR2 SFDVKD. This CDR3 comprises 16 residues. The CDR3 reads CATSDLASGKNGELFF. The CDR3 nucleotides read TGTGCCACCAGTGATTTGGCTAGCGGGAAAAACGGGGAGCTGTTTTTT.

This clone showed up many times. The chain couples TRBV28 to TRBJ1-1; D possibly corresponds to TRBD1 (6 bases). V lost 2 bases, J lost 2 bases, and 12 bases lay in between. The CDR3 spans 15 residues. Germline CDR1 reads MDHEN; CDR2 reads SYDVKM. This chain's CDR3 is CASSLRQGQNTEAFF. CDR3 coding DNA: TGTGCCAGCAGTTTAAGGCAGGGGCAAAACACTGAAGCTTTCTTT.

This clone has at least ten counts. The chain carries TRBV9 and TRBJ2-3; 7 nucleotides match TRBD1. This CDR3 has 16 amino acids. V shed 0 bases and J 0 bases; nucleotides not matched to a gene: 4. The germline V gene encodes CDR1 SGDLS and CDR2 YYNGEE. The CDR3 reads CASSVEWDRSTDTQYF. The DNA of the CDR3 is TGTGCCAGCAGCGTAGAGTGGGACAGAAGCACAGATACGCAGTATTTT.

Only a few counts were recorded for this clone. CDR3 sequence: CAITSGRADGTDTQYF. DNA for the CDR3: TGTGCCATCACGAGCGGGAGGGCCGATGGCACAGATACGCAGTATTTT. J is TRBJ2-3 and V is TRBV10-3; 10 nucleotides align to TRBD2. Unmatched junction bases numbered 8, after V lost 7 bases and J lost 1 base. CDR3 length equals 16 residues. Germline CDR1 reads ENHRY; CDR2 reads SYGVKD.

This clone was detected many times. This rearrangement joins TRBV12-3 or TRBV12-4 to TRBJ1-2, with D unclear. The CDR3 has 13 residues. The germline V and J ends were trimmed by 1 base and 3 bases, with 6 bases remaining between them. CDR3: CASSLERDYGYTF. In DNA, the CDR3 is TGTGCCAGCAGTTTAGAAAGGGACTATGGCTACACCTTC.

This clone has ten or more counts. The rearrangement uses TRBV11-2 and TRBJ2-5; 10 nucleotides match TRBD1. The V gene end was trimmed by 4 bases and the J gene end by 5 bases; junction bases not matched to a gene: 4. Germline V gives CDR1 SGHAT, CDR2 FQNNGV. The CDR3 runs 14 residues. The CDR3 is CASSSDRGRETQYF. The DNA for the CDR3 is TGTGCCAGCAGCTCAGACAGGGGGCGTGAGACCCAGTACTTC.

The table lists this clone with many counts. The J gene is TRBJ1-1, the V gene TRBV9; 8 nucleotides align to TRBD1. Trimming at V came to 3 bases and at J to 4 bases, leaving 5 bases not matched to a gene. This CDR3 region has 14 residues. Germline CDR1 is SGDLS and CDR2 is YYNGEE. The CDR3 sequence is CASSAGQGLTEAFF. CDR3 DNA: TGTGCCAGCAGCGCAGGACAGGGACTCACTGAAGCTTTCTTT. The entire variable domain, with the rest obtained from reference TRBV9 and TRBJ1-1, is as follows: DSGVTQTPKHLITATGQRVTLRCSPRSGDLSVYWYQQSLDQGLQFLIQYYNGEERAKGNILERFSAQQFPDLHSELNLSSLELGDSALYFCASSAGQGLTEAFFGQGTRLTVV.

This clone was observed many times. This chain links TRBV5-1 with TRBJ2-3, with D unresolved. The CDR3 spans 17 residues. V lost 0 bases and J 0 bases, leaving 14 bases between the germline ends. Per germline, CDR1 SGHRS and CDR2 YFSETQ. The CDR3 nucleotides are TGCGCCAGCAGCTTGGCCCCGACTGCTGCTAGCACAGATACGCAGTATTTT. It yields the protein CASSLAPTAASTDTQYF. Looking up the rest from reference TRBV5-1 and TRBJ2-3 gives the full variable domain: KAGVTQTPRYLIKTRGQQVTLSCSPISGHRSVSWYQQTPGQGLQFLFEYFSETQRNKGNFPGRFSGRQFSNSRSEMNVSTLELGDSALYLCASSLAPTAASTDTQYFGPGTRLTVL.

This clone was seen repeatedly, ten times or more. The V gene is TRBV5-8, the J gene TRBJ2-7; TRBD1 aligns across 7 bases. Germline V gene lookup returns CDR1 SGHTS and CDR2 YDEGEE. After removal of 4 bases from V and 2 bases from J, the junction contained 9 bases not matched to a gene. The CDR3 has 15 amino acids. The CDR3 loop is CASSPQPGTAYEQYF. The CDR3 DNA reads TGTGCCAGCAGCCCTCAACCCGGGACAGCCTACGAGCAGTACTTC.

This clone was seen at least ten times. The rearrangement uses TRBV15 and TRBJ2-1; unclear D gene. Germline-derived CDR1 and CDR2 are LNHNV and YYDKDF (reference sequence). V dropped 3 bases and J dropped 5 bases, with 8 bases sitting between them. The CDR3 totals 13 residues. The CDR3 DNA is TGTGCCACCAGCAGTCTCCAGAACAATGAGCAGTTCTTC. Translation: CATSSLQNNEQFF. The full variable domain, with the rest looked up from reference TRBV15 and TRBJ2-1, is DAMVIQNPRYQVTQFGKPVTLSCSQTLNHNVMYWYQQKSSQAPKLLFHYYDKDFNNEADTPDNFQSRRPNTSFCFLDIRSPGLGDTAMYLCATSSLQNNEQFFGPGTRLTVL.

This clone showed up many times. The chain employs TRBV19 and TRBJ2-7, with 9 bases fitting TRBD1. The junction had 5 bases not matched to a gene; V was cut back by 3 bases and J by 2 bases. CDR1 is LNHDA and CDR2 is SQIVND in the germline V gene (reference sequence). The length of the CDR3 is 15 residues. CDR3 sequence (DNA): TGTGCCAGTAGTATCCCTGGACAGGGGACCTACGAGCAGTACTTC. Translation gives CASSIPGQGTYEQYF.

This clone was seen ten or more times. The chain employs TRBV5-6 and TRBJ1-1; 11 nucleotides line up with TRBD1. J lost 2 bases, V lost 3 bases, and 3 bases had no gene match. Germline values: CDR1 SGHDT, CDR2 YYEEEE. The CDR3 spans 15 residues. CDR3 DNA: TGTGCCAGCAGCTGGGGGACAGGGGGTAACACTGAAGCTTTCTTT. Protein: CASSWGTGGNTEAFF.

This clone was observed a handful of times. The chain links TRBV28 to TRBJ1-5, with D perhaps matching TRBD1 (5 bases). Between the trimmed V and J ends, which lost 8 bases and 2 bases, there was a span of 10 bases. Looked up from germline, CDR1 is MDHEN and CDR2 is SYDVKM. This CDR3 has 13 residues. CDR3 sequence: CASRWGGNQPQHF. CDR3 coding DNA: TGTGCCAGCCGATGGGGGGGCAATCAGCCCCAGCATTTT.

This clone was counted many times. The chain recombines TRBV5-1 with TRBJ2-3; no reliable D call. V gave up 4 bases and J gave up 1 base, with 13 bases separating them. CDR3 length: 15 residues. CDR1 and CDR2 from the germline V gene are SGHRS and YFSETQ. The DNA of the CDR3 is TGCGCCAGCAGCATTTCCCCTCTTGGCACAGATACGCAGTATTTT. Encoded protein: CASSISPLGTDTQYF.

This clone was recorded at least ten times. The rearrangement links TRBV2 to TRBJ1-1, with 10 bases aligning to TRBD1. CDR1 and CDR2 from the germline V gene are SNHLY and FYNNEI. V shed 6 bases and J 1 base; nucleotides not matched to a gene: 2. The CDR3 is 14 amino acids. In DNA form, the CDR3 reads TGTGCCAGCAGCCGGACAGGGGGGAACACTGAAGCTTTCTTT. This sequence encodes CASSRTGGNTEAFF.

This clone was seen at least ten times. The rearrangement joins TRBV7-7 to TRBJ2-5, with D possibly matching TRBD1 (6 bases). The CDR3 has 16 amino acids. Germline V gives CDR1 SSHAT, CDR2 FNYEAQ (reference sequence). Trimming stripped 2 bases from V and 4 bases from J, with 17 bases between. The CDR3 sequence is CASSLFLGGQGETQYF. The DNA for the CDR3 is TGTGCCAGCAGCTTATTTCTTGGGGGCCAAGGAGAGACCCAGTACTTC.